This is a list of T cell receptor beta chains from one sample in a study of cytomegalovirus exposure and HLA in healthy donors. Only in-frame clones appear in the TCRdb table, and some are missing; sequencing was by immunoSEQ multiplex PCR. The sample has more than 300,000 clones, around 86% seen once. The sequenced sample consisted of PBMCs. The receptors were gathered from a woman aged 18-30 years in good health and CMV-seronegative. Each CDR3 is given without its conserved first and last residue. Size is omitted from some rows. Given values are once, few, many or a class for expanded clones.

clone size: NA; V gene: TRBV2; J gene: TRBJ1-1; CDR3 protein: ASSRGLISSTEAF
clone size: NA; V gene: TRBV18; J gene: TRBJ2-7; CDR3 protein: ASSPVGWSSDEQY
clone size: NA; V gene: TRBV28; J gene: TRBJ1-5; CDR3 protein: AAGRGNSNQPQH
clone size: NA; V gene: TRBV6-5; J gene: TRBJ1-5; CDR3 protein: ASSYSNRANQPQH
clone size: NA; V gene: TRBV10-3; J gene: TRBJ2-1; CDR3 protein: AISESAPRGSYNEQF
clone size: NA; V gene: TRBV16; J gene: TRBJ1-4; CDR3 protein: ASSQFRQGVTNEKLF
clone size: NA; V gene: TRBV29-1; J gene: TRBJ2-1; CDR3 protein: SVLFPGSNEQF
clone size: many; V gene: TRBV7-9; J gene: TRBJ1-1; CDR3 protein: ASSPTGSDTEAF
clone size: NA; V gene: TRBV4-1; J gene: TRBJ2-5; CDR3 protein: ASSQGPRERDQETQY
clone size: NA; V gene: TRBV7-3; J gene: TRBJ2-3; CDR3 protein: ASSWTGFGDTQY
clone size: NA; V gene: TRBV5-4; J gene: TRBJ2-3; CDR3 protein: ASSPTSGLSTDTQY
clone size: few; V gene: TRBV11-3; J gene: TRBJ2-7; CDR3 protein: ASSLTSGPYEQY
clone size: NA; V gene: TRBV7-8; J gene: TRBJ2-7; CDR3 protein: ASSRYSSGTGESYEQY
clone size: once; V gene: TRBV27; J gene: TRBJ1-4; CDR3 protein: ASSLMGQMEKLF